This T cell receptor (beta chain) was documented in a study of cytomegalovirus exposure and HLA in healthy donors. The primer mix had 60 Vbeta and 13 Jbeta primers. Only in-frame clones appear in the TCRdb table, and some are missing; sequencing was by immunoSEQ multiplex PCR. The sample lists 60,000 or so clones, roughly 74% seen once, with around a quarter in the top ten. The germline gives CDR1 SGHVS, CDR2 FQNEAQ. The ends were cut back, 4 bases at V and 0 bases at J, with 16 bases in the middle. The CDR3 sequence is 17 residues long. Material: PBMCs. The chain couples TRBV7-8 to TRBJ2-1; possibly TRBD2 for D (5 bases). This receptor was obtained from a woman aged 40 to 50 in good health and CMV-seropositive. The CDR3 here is CASSSHGGLNSYNEQFF. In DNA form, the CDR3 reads TGTGCCAGCAGCTCCCATGGAGGATTGAACTCCTACAATGAGCAGTTCTTC.